The 26 T cell receptor beta chains below all came from one sample that was sequenced in a study of human T cells and chemical hapten exposure. Each CDR3 protein is one row after TCRdb ran MiXCR on the RACE reads. The data show about 380,000 distinct CDR3 sequences, with about 5.1% seen just once and around 2.6% held by the top ten. Indicated time point: pre-sensitization, week 0. Treatment reported: therapeutic diphenylcyclopropenone sensitization with weekly scalp DPC. Source: whole blood, taken in connection with sensitization to the hapten diphenylcyclopropenone (DPC). These receptors were taken from a woman between 45 and 60 years old with alopecia areata. Some clones in this sample may be carry-over from other donors' samples.

This chain joins TRBV9 and TRBJ1-3; no firm D call. Trimming removed 2 bases from V and 2 bases from J, with 2 bases in between. This CDR3 is 12 amino acids long. The germline gives CDR1 SGDLS, CDR2 YYNGEE. The CDR3 is CASSVPGNTIYF. The CDR3 region has the DNA TGTGCCAGCAGCGTTCCTGGAAACACCATATATTTT.

At least ten counts were recorded for this clonotype. V usage is TRBV10-1 and J usage is TRBJ2-7; no reliable D call. This CDR3 is built from 11 residues. V was cut by 10 bases and J by 4 bases, with 11 bases left in between. Germline V gene sequence: CDR1 WNHNN, CDR2 SYGVQD (reference sequence). CDR3 bases: TGCGCCACCATGGACCGTTACGAGCAGTACTTC. Residues: CATMDRYEQYF.

This clonotype was recorded a few times. The chain is built from TRBV5-1 and TRBJ2-3; D possibly matches TRBD1 or TRBD2 (5 bases each). V was clipped by 4 bases and J by 5 bases, with 17 bases between them. The V gene's germline CDR1 is SGHRS and CDR2 YFSETQ. The CDR3 covers 15 residues. The CDR3 sequence is CASSPGAGVEDTQYF. DNA for the CDR3: TGCGCCAGCAGCCCCGGGGCAGGCGTTGAAGATACGCAGTATTTT.

This clonotype appeared a few times. The chain joins TRBV6-5 to TRBJ1-1; D is unresolved. CDR3 length equals 15 residues. V gave up 0 bases and J gave up 6 bases, with 14 bases separating them. Germline CDR1 MNHEY, CDR2 SVGAGI. This CDR3 is CASSYSPDTTAEAFF. CDR3 nucleotides: TGTGCCAGCAGTTACTCCCCCGATACTACCGCTGAAGCTTTCTTT.

The gene calls are TRBV3-1 and TRBJ2-2; TRBD2 matches at 8 bases. Germline CDR1 and CDR2: LGHDT and YNNKEL (reference sequence). The CDR3 spans 15 residues. The V gene end was trimmed by 4 bases and the J gene end by 3 bases; junction bases not matched to a gene: 4. CDR3 DNA sequence: TGTGCCAGCAGCCCGGGGGGGCTCCACACCGGGGAGCTGTTTTTT. It codes for CASSPGGLHTGELFF.

This clonotype was seen ten or more times. The CDR3 spells CASSFVGQEAFF. The CDR3 bases are TGTGCCAGCAGCTTCGTAGGCCAGGAAGCTTTCTTT. V gene TRBV6-6 combines with J gene TRBJ1-1; no clear D gene. The CDR3 is 12 amino acids. Trimming left V 6 bases short and J 8 bases short, with 13 bases between. The V gene's germline CDR1 is MNHNY and CDR2 SVGAGI (reference sequence).

This clonotype was detected a few times. This chain joins TRBV6-2 or TRBV6-3 and TRBJ1-5, with D uncertain. This CDR3 spans 12 amino acids. Germline V gene lookup returns CDR1 MNHEY and CDR2 SVGEGT. Trimming left V 7 bases short and J 8 bases short, with 12 bases between. The DNA of the CDR3 is TGTGCCAGCACCGGCCGGTCGGAGCCCCAGCATTTT. Protein sequence: CASTGRSEPQHF.

This clonotype was seen many times. The chain has TRBV6-5 and TRBJ2-7; D possibly corresponds to TRBD2 (7 bases). This CDR3 has 14 residues. Germline CDR1 MNHEY, CDR2 SVGAGI. V was shortened by 6 bases and J by 2 bases, with 14 bases between the two germline ends. The CDR3 DNA sequence: TGTGCCAGCAGACTAGGGGGGGACCCCTACGAGCAGTACTTC. Translating gives CASRLGGDPYEQYF.

This clonotype was observed many times. The CDR3 nucleotides read TGTGCCAGCGCGGTAGCGGGGGGGTTGGATGAGCAGTTCTTC. It encodes CASAVAGGLDEQFF. The chain joins TRBV7-3 to TRBJ2-1; 11 bases fit TRBD2. Germline lookup yields CDR1 SGHTA and CDR2 FQGTGA. The CDR3 has 14 residues. Germline trimming cut 8 bases from V and 8 bases from J; bases unmatched to any gene: 8.

The chain is built from TRBV15 and TRBJ1-4, with D tentatively TRBD1 (6 bases). Trimming took 1 base from V and 3 from J, leaving 12 bases between them. The V gene's germline CDR1 is LNHNV and CDR2 YYDKDF (reference sequence). The CDR3 has 16 residues. CDR3 DNA: TGTGCCACCAGCAGAGCACAGGCAGGGGCTAATGAAAAACTGTTTTTT. Protein sequence: CATSRAQAGANEKLFF.

In its sample, this clonotype was seen many times. V and J are TRBV20-1 and TRBJ1-1, with a possible D match to TRBD1 (5 bases). The CDR3 extends over 12 amino acids. V lost 4 bases, J lost 3 bases, and 9 bases lay in between. CDR1 DFQATT and CDR2 SNEGSKA come from the germline V gene (reference sequence). For the CDR3, the DNA is TGCAGTGCTAACCTCAGGGACACTGAAGCTTTCTTT. Protein: CSANLRDTEAFF.

A few counts support this clonotype. The chain recombines TRBV7-2 with TRBJ2-6, with 7 bases fitting TRBD1. The CDR3 loop spans 17 amino acids. V trimming: 5 bases; J trimming: 0 bases; junction bases outside the gene matches: 7. Germline lookup yields CDR1 SGHTA and CDR2 FQGNSA. CDR3 DNA: TGTGCCAGCAGCCCACAGGGGACGATCTCTGGGGCCAACGTCCTGACTTTC. Translating it yields CASSPQGTISGANVLTF. The complete variable domain, with remaining parts taken from reference TRBV7-2 and TRBJ2-6, reads GAGVSQSPSNKVTEKGKDVELRCDPISGHTALYWYRQSLGQGLEFLIYFQGNSAPDKSGLPSDRFSAERTGGSVSTLTIQRTQQEDSAVYLCASSPQGTISGANVLTFGAGSRLTVL.

J is TRBJ2-3 and V is TRBV12-3 or TRBV12-4, with a tentative D call TRBD2 (6 bases). The V end lost 5 bases, the J end lost 1 base, and 16 bases lay between the germline ends. The CDR3 sequence is 16 residues long. The DNA of the CDR3 is TGTGCCAGCAGTCCGCTGGTACAGCGGGGCACAGATACGCAGTATTTT. Translating gives CASSPLVQRGTDTQYF.

The chain couples TRBV27 to TRBJ1-4, with D possibly TRBD1 on 6 matching bases. Germline V gives CDR1 MNHEY, CDR2 SMNVEV (reference sequence). Trimming pared 5 bases from V and 8 bases from J, leaving 15 bases between. The CDR3 sequence is 14 residues long. The CDR3 is CASSPRGRGEKLFF. In DNA, the CDR3 is TGTGCCAGCAGTCCGCGGGGGAGGGGGGAAAAACTGTTTTTT.

This clonotype came up many times. The V gene is TRBV29-1, the J gene TRBJ2-7; D possibly corresponds to TRBD1 (6 bases). CDR1 SQVTM and CDR2 ANQGSEA come from the germline V gene. The CDR3 contains 14 residues. Trimming took 1 base from V and 7 from J, leaving 17 bases between them. CDR3 nucleotide sequence: TGCAGCGTTGAAGGTGCGGGCAGGGGAATTGAGCAGTACTTC. Its protein product is CSVEGAGRGIEQYF.

This clonotype was observed many times. The chain has TRBV27 and TRBJ2-7; possible D gene TRBD1, 6 bases. Trimming pared 3 bases from V and 0 bases from J, leaving 12 bases between. The CDR3 spans 15 residues. Germline lookup yields CDR1 MNHEY and CDR2 SMNVEV (reference sequence). This CDR3 reads CASSFRGQSSYEQYF. In nucleotides, the CDR3 is TGTGCCAGCAGTTTTCGGGGACAAAGCTCCTACGAGCAGTACTTC.

The rearrangement joins TRBV29-1 to TRBJ1-2; the D gene is possibly TRBD1 (5 bases). The CDR3 sequence is 14 residues long. Germline-derived CDR1 and CDR2 are SQVTM and ANQGSEA. Trimming removed 5 bases from V and 4 bases from J, with 17 bases in between. Here the CDR3 reads CSVTGPEISYGYTF. The DNA for the CDR3 is TGCAGCGTTACGGGACCCGAAATAAGCTATGGCTACACCTTC.

The V call is TRBV7-8, the J call TRBJ2-1; D is uncertain. CDR1 and CDR2 from the germline V gene are SGHVS and FQNEAQ. V was pared by 7 bases and J by 1 base, with 11 bases between. The CDR3 consists of 14 residues. The CDR3 coding sequence is TGTGCCAGCAACTCCCGGGTTTCCTACAATGAGCAGTTCTTC. Protein product: CASNSRVSYNEQFF.

At least ten counts were recorded for this clonotype. CDR3 in DNA: TGCGCCAGCAGCGAGAGGCCTGGCTACGAGCAGTACTTC. It is translated as CASSERPGYEQYF. This sequence joins TRBV5-1 and TRBJ2-7; D is ambiguous. Germline assignment: CDR1 SGHRS and CDR2 YFSETQ. With 4 bases removed from V and 3 bases from J, the gap between germline ends came to 11 bases. The CDR3 spans 13 residues.

This clonotype was counted only a few times. J is TRBJ1-2 and V is TRBV18; TRBD1 might be the D (5 bases). This CDR3 comprises 13 residues. V dropped 3 bases and J dropped 2 bases, with 7 bases sitting between them. CDR1 and CDR2 from the germline V gene are KGHSH and LQKENI. CDR3 DNA sequence: TGTGCCAGCTCACCGACAGAGAACTATGGCTACACCTTC. Residues: CASSPTENYGYTF. Filled out from reference TRBV18 and TRBJ1-2, the complete variable domain reads NAGVMQNPRHLVRRRGQEARLRCSPMKGHSHVYWYRQLPEEGLKFMVYLQKENIIDESGMPKERFSAEFPKEGPSILRIQQVVRGDSAAYFCASSPTENYGYTFGSGTRLTVV.

The rearrangement links TRBV5-1 to TRBJ2-3; D may be TRBD1 or TRBD2 (6 bases each). The germline CDR1 and CDR2 sequences are SGHRS and YFSETQ. Deletions cut 1 base from V and 2 bases from J, with 14 bases between. The CDR3 covers 16 residues. The CDR3 loop reads CASSLYGGRYTDTQYF. For the CDR3, the DNA is TGCGCCAGCAGCTTGTACGGGGGCCGTTACACAGATACGCAGTATTTT.

V is TRBV27 and J is TRBJ1-4; no firm D call. The CDR3 has 14 residues. V was pared by 3 bases and J by 3 bases, with 8 bases between. Germline V lookup: CDR1 MNHEY, CDR2 SMNVEV (reference sequence). The CDR3, as DNA: TGTGCCAGCAGTTTCGGCGGCCCTAATGAAAAACTGTTTTTT. It encodes CASSFGGPNEKLFF.

At least ten counts were recorded for this clonotype. The chain employs TRBV5-4 and TRBJ2-1; 7 bases align to TRBD1. CDR1 and CDR2 from the germline V gene are SGHNT and YYREEE (reference sequence). The CDR3 is 16 residues long. With 4 bases clipped from V and 7 bases from J, the junction kept 14 bases outside the gene matches. The CDR3 DNA reads TGTGCCAGCAGCCCTGGGGCTTCCGACAGGGCAAATGAGCAGTTCTTC. It codes for CASSPGASDRANEQFF.

The sample holds many counts of this clonotype. V is TRBV9 and J is TRBJ1-1; D gene ambiguous. The CDR3 is made up of 12 amino acids. Germline V lookup: CDR1 SGDLS, CDR2 YYNGEE. With 4 bases removed from V and 7 bases from J, the gap between germline ends came to 11 bases. DNA of the CDR3: TGTGCCAGCAGCCCCCCCGTTGGTGAAGCTTTCTTT. Protein product: CASSPPVGEAFF.

This clonotype was observed a handful of times. The chain combines TRBV9 with TRBJ1-1, with 10 bases lining up with TRBD1. The CDR3 is 17 amino acids. V lost 4 bases to trimming and J lost 1 base; unmatched junction nucleotides: 10. Germline V gene data show CDR1 as SGDLS and CDR2 as YYNGEE. The CDR3 here is CASSIHRDRGRNTEAFF. The CDR3 region has the DNA TGTGCCAGCAGCATCCACCGGGACAGGGGTAGGAACACTGAAGCTTTCTTT.

The table lists this clonotype with many counts. The chain couples TRBV6-5 to TRBJ1-1; D unclear. This CDR3 spans 14 amino acids. Germline-derived CDR1 and CDR2 are MNHEY and SVGAGI. V was trimmed by 2 bases and J by 0 bases, leaving 7 bases between them. The CDR3 region is CASSYGVMNTEAFF. In DNA form, the CDR3 reads TGTGCCAGCAGTTACGGGGTAATGAACACTGAAGCTTTCTTT.